This is a list of T cell receptor beta chains from one sample in a study of cytomegalovirus exposure and HLA in healthy donors. Clones were read by immunoSEQ multiplex PCR, and TCRdb kept only the in-frame ones, dropping some. The table lists tens of thousands of clones, just under 80% of them singletons. Material: PBMCs. The receptors come from a woman between 35 and 50 years old in good health and CMV-seronegative. CDR3s include the opening cysteine and the closing phenylalanine or tryptophan. The D gene is left open where the match is weak. Not every row has a clone size; where given, it reads once, few, many or a size class.

TRBJ2-1 15 TRBV9 - - TGTGCCAGCAGCGTAGGAGGCCCCGCTTACAATGAGCAGTTCTTC CASSVGGPAYNEQFF
TRBJ1-6 17 TRBV5-1 - - TGCGCCAGCAGCTTGAGCAGGGAGGCCTCCTATAATTCACCCCTCCACTTT CASSLSREASYNSPLHF
TRBJ2-7 14 TRBV7-2 - - TGTGCCAGCAGCCGAGGCGACGGAACCTACGAGCAGTACTTC CASSRGDGTYEQYF
TRBJ1-5 14 TRBV2 - - TGTGCCAGCAGGAACAGGGTGAGCAATCAGCCCCAGCATTTT CASRNRVSNQPQHF
TRBJ1-1 15 TRBV6-5 - - TGTGCCAGCAGTTACTACGCGGGGGGGTCCCCTGAAGCTTTCTTT CASSYYAGGSPEAFF
TRBJ2-7 14 TRBV5-1 - - TGCGCCAGCAGCGTGGGGGGCGGAAACTACGAGCAGTACTTC CASSVGGGNYEQYF
TRBJ1-1 13 TRBV10-3 - - TGTGCCATCAGTGCTGACAGGAGTTCTGAAGCTTTCTTT CAISADRSSEAFF
TRBJ1-2 15 TRBV6-1 - - TGTGCCAGCAGTGTCAAGGTCGGGACTCTTAATGGCTACACCTTC CASSVKVGTLNGYTF
TRBJ2-5 15 TRBV7-9 TRBD1 - TGTGCCAGCAGCTCTTTTCGGACAGGGTTGAAGACCCAGTACTTC CASSSFRTGLKTQYF
TRBJ2-1 16 TRBV27 - - TGTGCCAGCAGTTTATGGTTGCTTAGCTCCTACAATGAGCAGTTCTTC CASSLWLLSSYNEQFF
TRBJ2-6 19 TRBV4-3 TRBD1 few TGCGCCAGCAGCCAGCGCGGAGGACAGGGAGGTTCTGGGGCCAACGTCCTGACTTTC CASSQRGGQGGSGANVLTF
TRBJ2-3 17 TRBV5-4 TRBD2 once TGTGCCAGCAGCCCGGACCCGCGTAGCGGGGGGCCCGATACGCAGTATTTT CASSPDPRSGGPDTQYF
TRBJ1-1 15 TRBV7-6 - many TGTGCCAGCAGCGTACTGAGTGACATGAACACTGAAGCTTTCTTT CASSVLSDMNTEAFF
TRBJ2-3 13 TRBV19 - many TGTGCCAGTAGTATAGGCCCGGGGGATACGCAGTATTTT CASSIGPGDTQYF
TRBJ1-6 15 TRBV7-9 TRBD1 - TGTGCCAGCAGCTTGGTTACAGGGGATAATTCACCCCTCCACTTT CASSLVTGDNSPLHF
TRBJ2-5 12 TRBV7-2 - once TGTGCCAGCAGCGTCCTCCCAGAGACCCAGTACTTC CASSVLPETQYF
TRBJ2-6 16 TRBV6-5 TRBD1 few TGTGCCAGCAGTTACACAGGGGGCTCTGGGGCCAACGTCCTGACTTTC CASSYTGGSGANVLTF
TRBJ1-4 19 TRBV30 - - TGTGCCTGGAGTGTACCAAGGCCACCGGGGGGCGGGGTTAATGAAAAACTGTTTTTT CAWSVPRPPGGGVNEKLFF
TRBJ1-2 13 TRBV2 TRBD1 once TGTGCCAGCACCCGGACAGGGAACTATGGCTACCCCTTC CASTRTGNYGYPF
TRBJ1-6 14 TRBV30 TRBD1 - TGTGCCTGGAGTCCCAGGACAGGGAATTCACCCCTCCACTTT CAWSPRTGNSPLHF
TRBJ1-6 14 TRBV7-2 - - TGTGCCAGCAGCCGCGACACGGCTAATTCACCCCTCCACTTT CASSRDTANSPLHF
TRBJ1-5 14 TRBV7-2 TRBD1 - TGTGCCAGCAGCTTACGACAGGGTAATCAGCCCCAGCATTTT CASSLRQGNQPQHF